Below are 13 T cell receptor beta chains sequenced from a single sample in a study of lymphopenia after photon versus proton radiotherapy. The method was immunoSEQ multiplex PCR; TCRdb's version includes in-frame clones alone and lacks a portion of them. The table lists around 27,000 clones, around nine tenths of them singletons. This specimen consisted of peripheral blood, obtained from a patient treated with photon-based radiotherapy. The receptors shown here come from a woman in her 50s with cholangiocarcinoma.

The chain links TRBV5-5 to TRBJ1-5; no clear D. V was clipped by 2 bases and J by 0 bases, with 6 bases between them. Germline assignment: CDR1 SGHKS and CDR2 YYEKEE (reference sequence). The CDR3 runs to 14 residues. The CDR3: CASSLEDSNQPQHF. In DNA form, the CDR3 reads TGTGCCAGCAGCTTAGAGGATAGCAATCAGCCCCAGCATTTT. The variable domain in full, with the rest retrieved from reference TRBV5-5 and TRBJ1-5, is DAGVTQSPTHLIKTRGQQVTLRCSPISGHKSVSWYQQVLGQGPQFIFQYYEKEERGRGNFPDRFSARQFPNYSSELNVNALLLGDSALYLCASSLEDSNQPQHFGDGTRLSIL.

This chain connects TRBV19 to TRBJ1-4, with no clear D. Germline V lookup: CDR1 LNHDA, CDR2 SQIVND (reference sequence). The ends were cut back, 0 bases at V and 4 bases at J, with 12 bases in the middle. This CDR3 spans 16 amino acids. The CDR3 DNA sequence: TGTGCCAGTAGTATAGACCGGGGATCTGATAATGAAAAACTGTTTTTT. Its protein product is CASSIDRGSDNEKLFF. Looking up the rest from reference TRBV19 and TRBJ1-4 gives the full variable domain: DGGITQSPKYLFRKEGQNVTLSCEQNLNHDAMYWYRQDPGQGLRLIYYSQIVNDFQKGDIAEGYSVSREKKESFPLTVTSAQKNPTAFYLCASSIDRGSDNEKLFFGSGTQLSVL.

This clone was observed a few times. This sequence joins TRBV7-2 and TRBJ1-1; 9 positions agree with TRBD1. The V gene end was trimmed by 5 bases and the J gene end by 6 bases; junction bases not matched to a gene: 13. CDR1 SGHTA and CDR2 FQGNSA come from the germline V gene. This CDR3 comprises 16 residues. CDR3 nucleotides: TGTGCCAGCAGCCCGAGGGGCGACAGGGGGAGAGCTGAAGCTTTCTTT. Its protein product is CASSPRGDRGRAEAFF.

The chain carries TRBV5-1 and TRBJ2-1, with 9 nucleotides matching TRBD2. The CDR3 runs 17 residues. V lost 4 bases and J lost 0; bases outside the gene matches: 8. Germline CDR1 reads SGHRS; CDR2 reads YFSETQ. CDR3 DNA: TGCGCCAGCAGCCCGGAAACTAGCGGGCTCTCCTACAATGAGCAGTTCTTC. The encoded protein is CASSPETSGLSYNEQFF.

CDR3 residues: CASSHAPQGTGNHQPQHF. The CDR3 region has the DNA TGCGCCAGCAGCCATGCTCCCCAGGGGACTGGAAACCATCAGCCCCAGCATTTT. The chain couples TRBV4-1 to TRBJ1-5, with a tentative D call TRBD1 (6 bases). The germline V gene has CDR1 MGHRA and CDR2 YSYEKL. CDR3 size: 18 residues. V was cut by 3 bases and J by 5 bases, with 23 bases left in between.

This clone appeared once. This chain uses TRBV7-9 with TRBJ1-4; TRBD1 might be the D (5 bases). V was trimmed by 5 bases and J by 4 bases, leaving 8 bases between them. The CDR3 extends over 13 amino acids. Germline CDR1 SEHNR, CDR2 FQNEAQ (reference sequence). DNA for the CDR3: TGTGCCAGCAGCCGGGGGGTTAATGAAAAACTGTTTTTT. Its translation: CASSRGVNEKLFF.

The gene calls are TRBV7-9 and TRBJ1-2; D not resolved. Germline V gene data show CDR1 as SEHNR and CDR2 as FQNEAQ (reference sequence). Trimming took off 3 bases at V and 6 bases at J, with 14 bases between the two ends. The CDR3 extends over 14 amino acids. For the CDR3, the DNA is TGTGCCAGCAGCTTCTCTTCCAGGATGAATGGCTACACCTTC. As protein: CASSFSSRMNGYTF.

CDR3 loop: CASGLEFRNTEAFF. In DNA, the CDR3 is TGTGCTAGTGGTTTGGAGTTCAGAAACACTGAAGCTTTCTTT. This chain links TRBV12-5 with TRBJ1-1, with unresolved D. The V and J ends lost 1 base and 2 bases respectively, with 8 bases between them. Germline V gives CDR1 LGHNT, CDR2 FRNRAP. CDR3 length: 14 amino acids.

This clone was seen only once. The chain couples TRBV27 to TRBJ1-1, with unresolved D. V was shortened by 2 bases and J by 0 bases, with 4 bases between the two germline ends. Germline assignment: CDR1 MNHEY and CDR2 SMNVEV (reference sequence). There are 13 residues in the CDR3. Here the CDR3 DNA reads TGTGCCAGCAGTTTAATGATGAACACTGAAGCTTTCTTT. Translation gives CASSLMMNTEAFF.

CDR3 amino acids: CASSLGDSTEAFF. CDR3 bases: TGTGCCAGCAGCTTAGGAGACAGCACTGAAGCTTTCTTT. This chain uses TRBV7-9 with TRBJ1-1; weak D call: TRBD1 (5 bases). The V gene's germline CDR1 is SEHNR and CDR2 FQNEAQ (reference sequence). The CDR3 is 13 residues long. V was trimmed by 1 base and J by 4 bases, leaving 7 bases between them.

This chain connects TRBV7-2 to TRBJ2-5, with D perhaps matching TRBD1 (6 bases). The germline V and J ends were trimmed by 1 base and 5 bases, with 23 bases remaining between them. The CDR3 contains 18 residues. Germline loops: CDR1 SGHTA, CDR2 FQGNSA. Here the CDR3 reads CASSLGPVTGQRGETQYF. Here the CDR3 DNA reads TGTGCCAGCAGCTTAGGGCCCGTGACAGGCCAACGCGGGGAGACCCAGTACTTC.

The J gene is TRBJ2-3, the V gene TRBV7-6; 13 bases match TRBD2. Germline V gene sequence: CDR1 SGHVS, CDR2 FNYEAQ. V was clipped by 5 bases and J by 6 bases; unmatched bases: 8. The CDR3 loop spans 16 amino acids. The CDR3 spells CASSPGLAGLLDTQYF. The CDR3 region has the DNA TGTGCCAGCAGCCCGGGACTAGCGGGGTTACTTGATACGCAGTATTTT.

V gene TRBV19 combines with J gene TRBJ1-5, with unresolved D. This CDR3 region has 13 residues. Per the germline V gene, CDR1 is LNHDA and CDR2 is SQIVND (reference sequence). The germline V and J ends were trimmed by 9 bases and 6 bases, with 15 bases remaining between them. Written as DNA, the CDR3 is TGTGCCAGCGATTACTCAGGCGTTCAGCCCCAGCATTTT. Translating it yields CASDYSGVQPQHF. Variable domain in full (rest from reference TRBV19 and TRBJ1-5): DGGITQSPKYLFRKEGQNVTLSCEQNLNHDAMYWYRQDPGQGLRLIYYSQIVNDFQKGDIAEGYSVSREKKESFPLTVTSAQKNPTAFYLCASDYSGVQPQHFGDGTRLSIL.